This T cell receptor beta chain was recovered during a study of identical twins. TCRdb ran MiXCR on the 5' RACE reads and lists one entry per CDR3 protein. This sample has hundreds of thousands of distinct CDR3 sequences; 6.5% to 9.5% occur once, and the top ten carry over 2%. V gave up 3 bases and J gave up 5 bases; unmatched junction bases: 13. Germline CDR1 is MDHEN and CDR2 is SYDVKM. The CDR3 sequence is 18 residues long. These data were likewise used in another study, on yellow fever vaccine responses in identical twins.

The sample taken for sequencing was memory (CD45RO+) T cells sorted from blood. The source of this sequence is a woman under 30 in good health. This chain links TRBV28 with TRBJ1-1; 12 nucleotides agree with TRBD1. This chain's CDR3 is CASSLGTGTGGRITEAFF. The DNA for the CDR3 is TGTGCCAGCAGTTTGGGCACCGGGACAGGGGGCCGGATTACTGAAGCTTTCTTT.